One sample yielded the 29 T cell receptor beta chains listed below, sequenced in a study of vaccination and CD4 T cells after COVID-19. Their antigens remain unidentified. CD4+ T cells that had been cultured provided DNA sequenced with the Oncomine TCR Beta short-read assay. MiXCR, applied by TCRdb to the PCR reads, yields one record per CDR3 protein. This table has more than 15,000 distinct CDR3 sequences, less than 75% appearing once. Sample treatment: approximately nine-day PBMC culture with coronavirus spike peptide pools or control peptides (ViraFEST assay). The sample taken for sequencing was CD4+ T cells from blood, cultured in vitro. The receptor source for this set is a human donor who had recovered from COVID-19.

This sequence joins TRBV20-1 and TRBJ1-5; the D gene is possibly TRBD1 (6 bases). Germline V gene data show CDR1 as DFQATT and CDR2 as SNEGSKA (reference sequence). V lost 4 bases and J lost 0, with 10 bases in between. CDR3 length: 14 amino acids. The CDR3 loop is CSAKDSFSNQPQHF. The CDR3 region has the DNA TGCAGTGCTAAGGACAGTTTTAGCAATCAGCCCCAGCATTTT.

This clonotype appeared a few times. As DNA, the CDR3 is TGCAGTGTCCTCGCTTTTCAGGGAAGGTCTGAAGCTTTCTTT. Its translation: CSVLAFQGRSEAFF. V usage is TRBV20-1 and J usage is TRBJ1-1; D may be TRBD1 (5 bases). The V and J ends lost 7 bases and 6 bases respectively, with 21 bases between them. Germline V gene sequence: CDR1 DFQATT, CDR2 SNEGSKA (reference sequence). The length of the CDR3 is 14 residues.

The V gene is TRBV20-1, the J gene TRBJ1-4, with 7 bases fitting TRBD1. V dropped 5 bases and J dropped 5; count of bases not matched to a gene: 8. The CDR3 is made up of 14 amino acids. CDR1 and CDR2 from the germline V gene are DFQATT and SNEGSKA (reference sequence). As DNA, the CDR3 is TGCAGTGCTGGCGAGACAGGGTCGAATGAAAAACTGTTTTTT. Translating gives CSAGETGSNEKLFF.

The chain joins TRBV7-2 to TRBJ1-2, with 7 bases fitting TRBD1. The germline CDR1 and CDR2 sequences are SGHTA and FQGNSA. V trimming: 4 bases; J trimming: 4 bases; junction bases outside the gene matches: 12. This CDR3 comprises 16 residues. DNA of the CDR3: TGTGCCAGCAGCTCCGGGGGGGGGAACAGGGGCTATGGCTACACCTTC. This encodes CASSSGGGNRGYGYTF. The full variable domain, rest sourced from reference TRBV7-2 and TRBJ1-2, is GAGVSQSPSNKVTEKGKDVELRCDPISGHTALYWYRQSLGQGLEFLIYFQGNSAPDKSGLPSDRFSAERTGGSVSTLTIQRTQQEDSAVYLCASSSGGGNRGYGYTFGSGTRLTVV.

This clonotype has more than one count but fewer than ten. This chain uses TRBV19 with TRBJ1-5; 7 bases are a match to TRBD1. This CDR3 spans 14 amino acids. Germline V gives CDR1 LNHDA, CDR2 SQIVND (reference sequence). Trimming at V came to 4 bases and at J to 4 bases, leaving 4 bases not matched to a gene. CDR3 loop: CASSTDRLNQPQHF. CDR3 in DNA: TGTGCCAGTAGTACGGACAGGCTAAATCAGCCCCAGCATTTT.

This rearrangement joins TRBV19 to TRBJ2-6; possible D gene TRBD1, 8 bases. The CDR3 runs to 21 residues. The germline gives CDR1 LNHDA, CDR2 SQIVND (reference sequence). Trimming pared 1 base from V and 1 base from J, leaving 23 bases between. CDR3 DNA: TGTGCCAGTAGTATAGGCCCGTACAGGGGGGGATCCGTTTCTGGGGCCAACGTCCTGACTTTC. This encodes CASSIGPYRGGSVSGANVLTF.

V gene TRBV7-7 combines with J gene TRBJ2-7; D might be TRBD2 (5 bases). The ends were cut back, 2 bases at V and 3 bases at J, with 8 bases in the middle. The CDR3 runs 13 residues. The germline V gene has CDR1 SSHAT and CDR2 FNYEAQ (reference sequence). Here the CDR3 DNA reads TGTGCCAGCAGCTTAAATGCGGGCTACGAGCAGTACTTC. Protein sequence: CASSLNAGYEQYF. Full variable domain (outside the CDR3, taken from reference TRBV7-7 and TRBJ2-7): GAGVSQSPRYKVTKRGQDVTLRCDPISSHATLYWYQQALGQGPEFLTYFNYEAQPDKSGLPSDRFSAERPEGSISTLTIQRTEQRDSAMYRCASSLNAGYEQYFGPGTRLTVT.

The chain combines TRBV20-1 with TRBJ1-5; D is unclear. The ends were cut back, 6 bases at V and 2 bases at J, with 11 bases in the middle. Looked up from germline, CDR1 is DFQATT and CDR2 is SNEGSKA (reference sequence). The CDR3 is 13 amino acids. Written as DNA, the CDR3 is TGCAGTGCCGCCTGGAAGGGCAATCAGCCCCAGCATTTT. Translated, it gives CSAAWKGNQPQHF.

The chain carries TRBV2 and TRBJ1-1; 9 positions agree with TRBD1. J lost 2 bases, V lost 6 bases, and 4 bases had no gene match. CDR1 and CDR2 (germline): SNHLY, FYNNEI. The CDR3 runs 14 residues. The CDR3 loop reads CASRDTGGNTEAFF. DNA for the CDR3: TGTGCCAGCAGGGATACAGGGGGCAACACTGAAGCTTTCTTT.

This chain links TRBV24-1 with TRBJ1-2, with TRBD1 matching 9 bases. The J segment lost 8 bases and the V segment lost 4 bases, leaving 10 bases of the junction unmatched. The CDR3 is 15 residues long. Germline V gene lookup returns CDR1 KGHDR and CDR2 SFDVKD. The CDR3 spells CATSDPLQGARGYTF. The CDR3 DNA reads TGTGCCACCAGTGACCCGTTACAGGGGGCGCGGGGCTACACCTTC.

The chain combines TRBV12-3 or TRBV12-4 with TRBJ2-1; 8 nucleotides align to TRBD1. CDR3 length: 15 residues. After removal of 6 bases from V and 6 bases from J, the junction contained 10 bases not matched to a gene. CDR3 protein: CASRKAGGALNEQFF. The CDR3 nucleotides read TGTGCCAGCAGGAAAGCAGGGGGCGCCCTCAATGAGCAGTTCTTC.

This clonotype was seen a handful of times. The CDR3 DNA is TGCAGTGCGCCACGGGGAACCTATGGCTACACCTTC. Its translation: CSAPRGTYGYTF. The genes are TRBV20-1 and TRBJ1-2; D is unclear. The CDR3 is made up of 12 amino acids. CDR1 is DFQATT and CDR2 is SNEGSKA in the germline V gene (reference sequence). The V end lost 6 bases, the J end lost 4 bases, and 12 bases lay between the germline ends.

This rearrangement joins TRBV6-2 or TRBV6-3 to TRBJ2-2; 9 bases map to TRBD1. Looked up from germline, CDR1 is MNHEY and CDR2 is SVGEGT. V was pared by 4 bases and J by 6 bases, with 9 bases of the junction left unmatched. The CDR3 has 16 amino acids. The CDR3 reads CASSSSPGQGAGELFF. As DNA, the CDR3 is TGTGCCAGCAGTTCTAGCCCGGGACAGGGTGCCGGGGAGCTGTTTTTT.

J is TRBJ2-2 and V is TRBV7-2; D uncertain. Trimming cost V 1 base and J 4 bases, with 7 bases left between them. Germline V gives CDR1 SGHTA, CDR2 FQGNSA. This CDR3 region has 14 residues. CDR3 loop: CASSLGGSTGELFF. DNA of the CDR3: TGTGCCAGCAGCTTAGGGGGAAGCACCGGGGAGCTGTTTTTT. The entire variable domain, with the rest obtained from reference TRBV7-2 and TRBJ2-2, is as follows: GAGVSQSPSNKVTEKGKDVELRCDPISGHTALYWYRQSLGQGLEFLIYFQGNSAPDKSGLPSDRFSAERTGGSVSTLTIQRTQQEDSAVYLCASSLGGSTGELFFGEGSRLTVL.

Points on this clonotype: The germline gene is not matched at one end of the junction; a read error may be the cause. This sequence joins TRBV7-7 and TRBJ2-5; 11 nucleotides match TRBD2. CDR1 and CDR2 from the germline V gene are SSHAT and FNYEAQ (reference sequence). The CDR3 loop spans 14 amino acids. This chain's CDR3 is CASSHSGRGETQYF. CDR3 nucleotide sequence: TGTGCTAGCAGCCATAGCGGGAGGGGAGAGACCCAGTACTTC.

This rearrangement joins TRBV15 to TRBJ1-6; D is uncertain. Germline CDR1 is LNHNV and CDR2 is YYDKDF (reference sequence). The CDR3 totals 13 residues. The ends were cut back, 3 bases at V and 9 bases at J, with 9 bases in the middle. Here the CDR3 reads CATSSFPISPLHF. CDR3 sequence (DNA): TGTGCCACCAGCAGCTTCCCAATTTCACCCCTCCACTTT.

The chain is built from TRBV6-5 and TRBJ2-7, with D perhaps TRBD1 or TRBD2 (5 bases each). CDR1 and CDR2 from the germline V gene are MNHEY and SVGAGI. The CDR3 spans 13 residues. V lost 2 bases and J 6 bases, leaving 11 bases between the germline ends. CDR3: CASSYEAGSEQYF. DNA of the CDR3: TGTGCCAGCAGTTACGAGGCAGGGAGCGAGCAGTACTTC.

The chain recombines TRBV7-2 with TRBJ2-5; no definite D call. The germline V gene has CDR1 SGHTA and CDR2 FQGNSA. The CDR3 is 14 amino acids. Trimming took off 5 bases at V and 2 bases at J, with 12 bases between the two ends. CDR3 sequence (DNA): TGTGCCAGCAGCCAGACCAGGATACAAGAGACCCAGTACTTC. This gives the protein CASSQTRIQETQYF.

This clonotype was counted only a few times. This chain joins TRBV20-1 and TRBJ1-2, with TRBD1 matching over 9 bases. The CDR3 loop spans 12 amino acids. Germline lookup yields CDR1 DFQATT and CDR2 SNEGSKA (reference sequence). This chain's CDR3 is CKTTGGRYGYTF. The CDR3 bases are TGCAAAACGACAGGGGGGAGGTATGGCTACACCTTC.

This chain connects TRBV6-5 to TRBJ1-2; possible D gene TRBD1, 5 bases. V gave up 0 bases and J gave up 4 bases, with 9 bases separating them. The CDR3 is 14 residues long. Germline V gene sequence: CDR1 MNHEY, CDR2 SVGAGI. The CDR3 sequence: CASSYSKGVYGYTF. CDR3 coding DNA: TGTGCCAGCAGTTACTCAAAAGGGGTCTATGGCTACACCTTC.

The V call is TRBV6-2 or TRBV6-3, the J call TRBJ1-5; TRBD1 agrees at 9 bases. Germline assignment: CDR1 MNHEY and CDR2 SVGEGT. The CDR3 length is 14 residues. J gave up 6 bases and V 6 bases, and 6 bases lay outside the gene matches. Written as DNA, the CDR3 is TGTGCCAGCAGCCCCGGACAGGGGACTCAGCCCCAGCATTTT. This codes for CASSPGQGTQPQHF.

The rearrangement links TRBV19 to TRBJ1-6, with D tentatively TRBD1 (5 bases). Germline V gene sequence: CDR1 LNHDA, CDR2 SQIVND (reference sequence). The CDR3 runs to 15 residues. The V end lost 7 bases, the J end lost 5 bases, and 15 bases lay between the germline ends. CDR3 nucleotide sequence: TGTGCCAGTAAGAAAGGTCGGGGGAATAATTCACCCCTCCACTTT. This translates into CASKKGRGNNSPLHF. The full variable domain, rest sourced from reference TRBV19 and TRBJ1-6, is DGGITQSPKYLFRKEGQNVTLSCEQNLNHDAMYWYRQDPGQGLRLIYYSQIVNDFQKGDIAEGYSVSREKKESFPLTVTSAQKNPTAFYLCASKKGRGNNSPLHFGNGTRLTVT.

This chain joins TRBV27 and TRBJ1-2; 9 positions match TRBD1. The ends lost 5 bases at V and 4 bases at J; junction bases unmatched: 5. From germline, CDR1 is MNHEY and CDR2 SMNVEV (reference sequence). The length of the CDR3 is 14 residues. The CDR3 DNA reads TGTGCCAGCAGTCCCGACAGGGGGGCCTATGGCTACACCTTC. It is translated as CASSPDRGAYGYTF.

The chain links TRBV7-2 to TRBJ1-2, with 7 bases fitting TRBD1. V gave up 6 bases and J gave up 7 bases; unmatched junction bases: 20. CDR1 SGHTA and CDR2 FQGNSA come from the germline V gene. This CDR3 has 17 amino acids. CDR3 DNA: TGTGCCAGCAGTCGAGGGGGAACAGGGGCTGCATTTGGTGGCTACACCTTC. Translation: CASSRGGTGAAFGGYTF.

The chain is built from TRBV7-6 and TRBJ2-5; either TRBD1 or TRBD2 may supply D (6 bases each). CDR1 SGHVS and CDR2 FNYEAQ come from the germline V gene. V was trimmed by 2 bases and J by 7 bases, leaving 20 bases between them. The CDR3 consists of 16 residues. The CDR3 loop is CASSLPSAGKGGTQYF. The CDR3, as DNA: TGTGCCAGCAGCTTACCGTCGGCGGGAAAGGGGGGGACCCAGTACTTC.

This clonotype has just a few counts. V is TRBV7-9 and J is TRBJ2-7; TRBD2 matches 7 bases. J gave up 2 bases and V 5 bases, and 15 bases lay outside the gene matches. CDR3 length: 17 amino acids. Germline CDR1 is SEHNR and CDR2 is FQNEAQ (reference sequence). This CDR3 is CASSHPRGEKATYEQYF. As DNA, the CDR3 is TGTGCCAGCAGCCACCCCCGGGGGGAAAAAGCCACCTACGAGCAGTACTTC.

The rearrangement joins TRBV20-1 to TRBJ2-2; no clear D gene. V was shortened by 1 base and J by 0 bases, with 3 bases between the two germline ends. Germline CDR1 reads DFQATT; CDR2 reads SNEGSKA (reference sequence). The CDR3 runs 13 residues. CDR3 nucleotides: TGCAGTGCTAGAGGGACGAACACCGGGGAGCTGTTTTTT. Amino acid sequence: CSARGTNTGELFF.

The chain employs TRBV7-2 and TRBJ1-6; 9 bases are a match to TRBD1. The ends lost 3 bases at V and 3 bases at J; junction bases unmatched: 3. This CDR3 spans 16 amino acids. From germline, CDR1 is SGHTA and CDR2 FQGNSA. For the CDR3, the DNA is TGTGCCAGCAGCTTGAGGGACAGGGTCTATAATTCACCCCTCCACTTT. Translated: CASSLRDRVYNSPLHF. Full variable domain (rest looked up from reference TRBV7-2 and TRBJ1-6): GAGVSQSPSNKVTEKGKDVELRCDPISGHTALYWYRQSLGQGLEFLIYFQGNSAPDKSGLPSDRFSAERTGGSVSTLTIQRTQQEDSAVYLCASSLRDRVYNSPLHFGNGTRLTVT.

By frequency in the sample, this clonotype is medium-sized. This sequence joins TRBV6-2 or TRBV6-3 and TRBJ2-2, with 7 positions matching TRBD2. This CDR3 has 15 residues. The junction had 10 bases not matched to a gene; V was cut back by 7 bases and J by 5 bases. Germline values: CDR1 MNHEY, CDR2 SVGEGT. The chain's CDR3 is CASTPGRGGTGELFF. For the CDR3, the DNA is TGTGCCAGCACCCCCGGCCGGGGAGGGACCGGGGAGCTGTTTTTT.